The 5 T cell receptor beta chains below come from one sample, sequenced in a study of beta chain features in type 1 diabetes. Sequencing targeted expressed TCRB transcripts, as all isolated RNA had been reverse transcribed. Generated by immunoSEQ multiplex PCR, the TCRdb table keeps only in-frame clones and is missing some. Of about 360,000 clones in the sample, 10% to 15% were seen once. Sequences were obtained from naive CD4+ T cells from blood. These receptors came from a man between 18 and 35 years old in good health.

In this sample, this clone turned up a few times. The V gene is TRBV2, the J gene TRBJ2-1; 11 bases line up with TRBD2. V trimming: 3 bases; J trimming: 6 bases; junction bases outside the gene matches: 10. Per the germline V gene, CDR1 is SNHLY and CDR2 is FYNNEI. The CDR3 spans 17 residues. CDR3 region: CASSEMVAGGPTNEQFF. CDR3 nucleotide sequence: TGTGCCAGCAGTGAGATGGTAGCGGGGGGGCCGACCAATGAGCAGTTCTTC. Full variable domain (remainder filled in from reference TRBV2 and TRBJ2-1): EPEVTQTPSHQVTQMGQEVILRCVPISNHLYFYWYRQILGQKVEFLVSFYNNEISEKSEIFDDQFSVERPDGSNFTLKIRSTKLEDSAMYFCASSEMVAGGPTNEQFFGPGTRLTVL.

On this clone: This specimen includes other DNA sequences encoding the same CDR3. The CDR3 region is CASSLGQNYGYTF. CDR3 bases: TGTGCCAGCAGCTTGGGACAGAACTATGGCTACACCTTC. This chain joins TRBV7-3 and TRBJ1-2, with 7 bases identical to TRBD1. V dropped 3 bases and J dropped 2; count of bases not matched to a gene: 0. CDR1 and CDR2 (germline): SGHTA, FQGTGA. The CDR3 runs to 13 residues.

CDR3 in amino acids: CASSPSGGQDTQYF. The CDR3 coding sequence is TGTGCCAGCAGCCCCAGCGGGGGGCAGGATACGCAGTATTTT. V is TRBV7-3 and J is TRBJ2-3; TRBD2 agrees at 9 bases. The CDR3 covers 14 residues. Germline V gene data show CDR1 as SGHTA and CDR2 as FQGTGA. V shed 5 bases and J 6 bases; nucleotides not matched to a gene: 6. Using reference TRBV7-3 and TRBJ2-3 for the parts outside the CDR3, the full variable domain is GAGVSQTPSNKVTEKGKYVELRCDPISGHTALYWYRQSLGQGPEFLIYFQGTGAADDSGLPNDRFFAVRPEGSVSTLKIQRTERGDSAVYLCASSPSGGQDTQYFGPGTRLTVL.

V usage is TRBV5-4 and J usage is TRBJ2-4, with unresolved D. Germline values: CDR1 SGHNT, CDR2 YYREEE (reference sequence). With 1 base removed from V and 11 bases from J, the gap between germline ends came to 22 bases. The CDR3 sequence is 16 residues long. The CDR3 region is CASSLSPMVESEVQYF. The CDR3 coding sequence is TGTGCCAGCAGCTTGTCCCCGATGGTAGAGAGTGAGGTTCAGTACTTC.

The DNA for the CDR3 is TGTGCCAGCTCACCTAGGGGGAGCCCAGCCACTGAAGCTTTCTTT. This sequence encodes CASSPRGSPATEAFF. This chain uses TRBV18 with TRBJ1-1; TRBD1 is a possible D gene (6 bases). Between the trimmed V and J ends, which lost 3 bases and 4 bases, there was a span of 15 bases. Germline CDR1 and CDR2: KGHSH and LQKENI. The length of the CDR3 is 15 residues.